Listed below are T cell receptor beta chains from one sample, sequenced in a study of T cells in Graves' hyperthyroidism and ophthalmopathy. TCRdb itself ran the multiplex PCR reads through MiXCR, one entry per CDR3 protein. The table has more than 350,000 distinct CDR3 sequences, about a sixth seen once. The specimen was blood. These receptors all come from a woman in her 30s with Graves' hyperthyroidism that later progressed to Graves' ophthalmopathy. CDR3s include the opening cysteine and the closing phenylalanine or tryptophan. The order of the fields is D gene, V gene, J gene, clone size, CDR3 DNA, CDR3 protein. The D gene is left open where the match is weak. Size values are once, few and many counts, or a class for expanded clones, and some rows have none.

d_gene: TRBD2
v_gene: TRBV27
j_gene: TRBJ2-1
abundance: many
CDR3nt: TGTGCCAGCAGTTTACTGACTAGCGGTTACAATGAGCAGTTCTTC
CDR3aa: CASSLLTSGYNEQFF

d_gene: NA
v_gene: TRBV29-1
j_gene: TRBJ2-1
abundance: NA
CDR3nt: TGCAGCGTTGAAGGCCGGGGGTTGATGGATGAGCAGTTCTTC
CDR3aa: CSVEGRGLMDEQFF

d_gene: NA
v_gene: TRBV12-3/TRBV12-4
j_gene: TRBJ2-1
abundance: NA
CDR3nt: TGTGCCAGCAGCCCCGCCAGTAACAATGAGCAGTTCTTC
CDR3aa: CASSPASNNEQFF

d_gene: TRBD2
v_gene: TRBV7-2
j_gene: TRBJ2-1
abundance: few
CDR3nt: TGTGCCAGCAGCTCCGTTAGCGGGAACAATGAGCAGTTCTTC
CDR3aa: CASSSVSGNNEQFF

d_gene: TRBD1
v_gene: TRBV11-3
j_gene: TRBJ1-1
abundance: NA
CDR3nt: TGTGCCAGCAGCTCGGCCGGGACAGGGCGGACTGAAGCTTTCTTT
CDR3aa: CASSSAGTGRTEAFF

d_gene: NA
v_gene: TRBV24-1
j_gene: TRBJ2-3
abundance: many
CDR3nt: TGTGCCACCAGTGATTTGAGCGATACGCAGTATTTT
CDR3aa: CATSDLSDTQYF

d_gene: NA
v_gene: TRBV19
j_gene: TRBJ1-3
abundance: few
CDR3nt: TGTGCCAGTAGCCGACAGGTCCTTGGAAACACCATATATTTT
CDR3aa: CASSRQVLGNTIYF

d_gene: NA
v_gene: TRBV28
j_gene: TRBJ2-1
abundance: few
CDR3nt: TGTGCCAGCAGTTTTTCAGGGTCTGGTGAGCAGTTCTTC
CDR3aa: CASSFSGSGEQFF

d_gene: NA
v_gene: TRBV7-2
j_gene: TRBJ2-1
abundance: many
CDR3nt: TGTGCCAGCAGCTTAGCGCTATACGGGGGGCGATACAATGAGCAGTTCTTC
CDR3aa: CASSLALYGGRYNEQFF

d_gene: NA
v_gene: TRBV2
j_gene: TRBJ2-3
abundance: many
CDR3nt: TGTGCCAGCAGCAACGGACCAGATACGCAGTATTTT
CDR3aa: CASSNGPDTQYF

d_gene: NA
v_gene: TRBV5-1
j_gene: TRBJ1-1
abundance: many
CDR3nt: TGCGCCAGCAGCTTGTTTGAGGCTGAGAACACTGAAGCTTTCTTT
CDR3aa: CASSLFEAENTEAFF

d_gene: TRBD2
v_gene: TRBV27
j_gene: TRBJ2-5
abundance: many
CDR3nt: TGTGCCAGCAGTTTAACACTAGCGGGGGGGCCGGAGACCCAGTACTTC
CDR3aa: CASSLTLAGGPETQYF

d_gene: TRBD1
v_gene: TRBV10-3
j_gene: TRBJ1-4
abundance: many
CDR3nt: TGTGCCATCAGTCAGGGGACAGGGACAAATGAAAAACTATTTTTT
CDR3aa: CAISQGTGTNEKLFF

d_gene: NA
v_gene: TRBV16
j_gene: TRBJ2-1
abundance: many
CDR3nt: TGTGCCAGCAGCCAAGGCCAATACTCTACGGTTGAGCAGTTCTTC
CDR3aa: CASSQGQYSTVEQFF

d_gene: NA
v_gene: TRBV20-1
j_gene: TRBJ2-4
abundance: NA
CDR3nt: TGCAGTGCTAGAGAAACAGGAATTAACATTCAGTACTTC
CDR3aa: CSARETGINIQYF

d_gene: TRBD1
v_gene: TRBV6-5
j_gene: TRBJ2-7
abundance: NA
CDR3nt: TGTGCCAGCAGTTATCTTCGGGACAGCCCCTACGAGCAGTACTTC
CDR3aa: CASSYLRDSPYEQYF

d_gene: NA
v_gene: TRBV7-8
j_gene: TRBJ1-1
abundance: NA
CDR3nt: TGTGCCAGCAGCCGGGACCTGGGCACTGAAGCTTTCTTT
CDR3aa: CASSRDLGTEAFF

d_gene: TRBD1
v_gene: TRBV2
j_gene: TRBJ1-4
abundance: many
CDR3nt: TGTGCCAGCAGTGAAGCGGCTGGACAGGGGCTAAATGAAAAACTGTTTTTT
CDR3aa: CASSEAAGQGLNEKLFF

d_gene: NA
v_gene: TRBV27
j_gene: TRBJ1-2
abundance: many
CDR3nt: TGTGCCAGCAGTTTTAACGAGAAAGGGACTGGCTACACCTTC
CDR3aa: CASSFNEKGTGYTF

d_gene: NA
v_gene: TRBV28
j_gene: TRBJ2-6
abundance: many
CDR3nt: TGTGCCAGCAGTTTATTTACCGCTAGGGCCAACGTCCTGACTTTC
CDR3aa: CASSLFTARANVLTF

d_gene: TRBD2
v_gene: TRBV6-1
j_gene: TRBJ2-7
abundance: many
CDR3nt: TGTGCCAGCAGTGAGGGGTGGGGTGAGCGGGAGGGGAGCGAGCAGTACTTC
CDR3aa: CASSEGWGEREGSEQYF

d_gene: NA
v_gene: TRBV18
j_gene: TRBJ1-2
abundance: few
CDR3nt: TGTGCCAGCTCACCGGCGGGGGCGGGTGGCTACACCTTC
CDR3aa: CASSPAGAGGYTF

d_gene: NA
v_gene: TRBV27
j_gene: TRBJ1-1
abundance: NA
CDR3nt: TGTGCCAGCAGTTCCGACCGAATTGTAGGCACTGAAGCTTTCTTT
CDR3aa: CASSSDRIVGTEAFF

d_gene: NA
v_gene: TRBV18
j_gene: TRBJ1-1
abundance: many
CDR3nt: TGTGCCAGCTCACCTGATTCAGGGGCTAGCCTAGGCACTGAAGCTTTCTTT
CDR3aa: CASSPDSGASLGTEAFF

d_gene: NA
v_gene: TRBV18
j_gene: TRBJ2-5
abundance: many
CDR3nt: TGTGCCAGCTCACCACCTTCCAGGAGGGAGACCCAGTACTTC
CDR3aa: CASSPPSRRETQYF

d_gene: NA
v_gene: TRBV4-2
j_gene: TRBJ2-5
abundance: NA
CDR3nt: TGTGCCAGCAGCCGATTTAGCGTACAAGAGACCCAGTACTTC
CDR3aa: CASSRFSVQETQYF

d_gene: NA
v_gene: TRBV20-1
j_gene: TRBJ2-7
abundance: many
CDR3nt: TGCAGTGCTAGTCTAGGGGGACCCTACGAGCAGTACTTC
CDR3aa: CSASLGGPYEQYF

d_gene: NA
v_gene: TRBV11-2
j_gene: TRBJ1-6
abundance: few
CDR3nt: TGTGCCAGCAGCTTAGATGCGTCCTTGCCCCTCCACTTT
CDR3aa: CASSLDASLPLHF

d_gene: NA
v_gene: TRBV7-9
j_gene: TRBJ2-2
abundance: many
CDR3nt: TGTGCCAGCAGACTGGCGGAGACTGGGAACACCGGGGAGCTGTTTTTT
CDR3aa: CASRLAETGNTGELFF

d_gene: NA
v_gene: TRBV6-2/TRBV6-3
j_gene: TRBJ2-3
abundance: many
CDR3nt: TGTGCCAGCAGTAGGGGCGTCACACAGGCGGATACGCAGTATTTT
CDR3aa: CASSRGVTQADTQYF

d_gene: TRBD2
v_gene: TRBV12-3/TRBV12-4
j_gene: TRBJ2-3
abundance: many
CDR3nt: TGTGCCAGCACCATGGAGGTTCTAGCGGGGGTCACAGATACGCAGTATTTT
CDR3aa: CASTMEVLAGVTDTQYF

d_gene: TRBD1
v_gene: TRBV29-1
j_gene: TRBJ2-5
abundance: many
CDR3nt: TGCAGCGTTGATGACAGGGGGGGGGAGACCCAGTACTTC
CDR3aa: CSVDDRGGETQYF

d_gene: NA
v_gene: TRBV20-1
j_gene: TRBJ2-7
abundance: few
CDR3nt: TGCAGTGCGCCCCCAACGACTAGTTCCTACGAGCAGTACTTC
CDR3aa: CSAPPTTSSYEQYF